This record looks at one T cell receptor (beta chain) sequence and its context. Trimming left V 0 bases short and J 10 bases short, with 14 bases between. The CDR3 loop spans 15 amino acids. The germline gives CDR1 SGDLS, CDR2 YYNGEE. The data were taken from a study of blood T cell repertoires in COVID-19. Overall study: The study drew acute and convalescent COVID-19 samples from the United States, Italy and Spain. T cells, B-cell-depleted T cells, or PBMCs provided the cDNA or gDNA that served as material.

In the authors' workflow: Estimation of nucleated cell counts relied on the amplification of reference gene primers. Produced via immunoSEQ multiplex PCR; TCRdb's table is partial and in-frame only. Clone size and the V and J calls come from that table; the DNA yielded D and trimming. The sample consists of 80,000 to 100,000 clones, approximately 84% of them appearing once. The receptor was derived from a man in his fifties or sixties with acute or convalescent COVID-19. Sequencing was performed on peripheral blood. This chain joins TRBV9 and TRBJ1-6, with D unresolved. The CDR3 spells CASSVDPVSVSPLHF. In nucleotides, the CDR3 is TGTGCCAGCAGCGTAGACCCGGTTTCGGTGTCACCCCTCCACTTT. Variable domain in full (rest from reference TRBV9 and TRBJ1-6): DSGVTQTPKHLITATGQRVTLRCSPRSGDLSVYWYQQSLDQGLQFLIQYYNGEERAKGNILERFSAQQFPDLHSELNLSSLELGDSALYFCASSVDPVSVSPLHFGNGTRLTVT.